This note documents a single T cell receptor beta chain sequence. This sample stems from a study of blood T cell repertoires in COVID-19. Turning to the study itself: Samples representing acute and convalescent COVID-19 were sourced from the United States, Italy and Spain. In each case, the material was cDNA or gDNA derived from T cells, B-cell-depleted T cells, or PBMCs.

Trimming took off 10 bases at V and 0 bases at J, with 19 bases between the two ends. Germline V gene sequence: CDR1 MNHEY, CDR2 SVGAGI. This CDR3 is built from 15 residues. Participant-given clinical history determined each cohort assignment. In the original processing: Quantification of nucleated cells was approximated via reference gene primer amplification. Repertoires were generated with immunoSEQ multiplex PCR, while TCRdb's copy carries only in-frame clones and drops some. The V and J calls and clone size were taken over from that table, and D and trimming were inferred from the DNA. The table has 200,000 to 250,000 clones, around 90% seen once.

This chain uses TRBV6-5 with TRBJ2-7; D possibly corresponds to TRBD1 (6 bases). The receptor comes from a woman between 45 and 60 years old with acute COVID-19. Sample: PBMCs or T cells enriched from blood (not recorded which). The CDR3 DNA reads as TGTGCCATACACTCCGGGACACTGTACTCCTACGAGCAGTACTTC. Translated: CAIHSGTLYSYEQYF.